This T cell receptor (beta chain) was retrieved from a study of blood T cells in healthy people across ages. Study-wide context: Template switching caught about one barcoded beta molecule for each two T cells.

A second PCR, run for roughly 7 to 12 cycles, used a sample-barcoded 5' primer plus a J-beta primer mix. TCRdb reanalysed the 5' RACE reads using MiXCR and keeps one entry per CDR3 protein. The sample contains 600,000 to 650,000 distinct CDR3 sequences, approximately 50% of which appear only once. This TCR came from a man between 60 and 70 years old in good health. The sequenced material came from blood.

CDR3 loop: CASSLEDSGNLLPYEQYF. CDR3 in DNA: TGCGCCAGCAGCTTGGAGGACAGTGGGAACCTCTTACCCTACGAGCAGTACTTC. The V and J genes are TRBV5-1 and TRBJ2-7, with D perhaps TRBD1 (6 bases). Germline assignment: CDR1 SGHRS and CDR2 YFSETQ. Trimming shortened V by 0 bases and J by 2 bases, and 21 bases separated the two germline ends. CDR3 size: 18 residues.